These T cell receptor beta chains were read from a single sample in a study of beta chain features in type 1 diabetes. Data came from immunoSEQ multiplex PCR; TCRdb stores just in-frame clones and leaves some out. This sample has 600,000 to 750,000 clones, with 9.5% to 15% found just once. The sample comprised naive CD4+ T cells from blood. The receptors derive from a man aged 30 to 45 with type 1 diabetes. Both conserved end residues are part of each CDR3. A D gene is named only where the DNA matches it firmly. Only part of the rows carry a size: once, few, many, or a class if the clone is expanded.

j_call: TRBJ2-6
clone_size: .
d_call: TRBD1
v_call: TRBV5-1
cdr3_aa: CASSLGQGEAGANVLTF
cdr3_nt: TGCGCCAGCAGCCTGGGACAGGGGGAGGCTGGGGCCAACGTCCTGACTTTC

j_call: TRBJ2-3
clone_size: .
d_call: TRBD1
v_call: TRBV11-2
cdr3_aa: CASTILCRQGKKADTQYF
cdr3_nt: TGTGCCAGCACCATACTCTGCCGACAGGGAAAAAAGGCAGATACGCAGTATTTT

j_call: TRBJ2-2
clone_size: few
d_call: .
v_call: TRBV4-3
cdr3_aa: CASSQAGTALGTGELFF
cdr3_nt: TGCGCCAGCAGCCAAGCGGGGACGGCCCTGGGCACCGGGGAGCTGTTTTTT

j_call: TRBJ2-7
clone_size: few
d_call: .
v_call: TRBV14
cdr3_aa: CASSRLPYEQYF
cdr3_nt: TGTGCCAGCAGCCGCCTCCCGTACGAGCAGTACTTC

j_call: TRBJ2-5
clone_size: few
d_call: .
v_call: TRBV23-1
cdr3_aa: CASSQSYRDRQETRYF
cdr3_nt: TGCGCCAGCAGTCAATCGTATCGGGACCGCCAAGAGACCCGGTACTTC

j_call: TRBJ2-7
clone_size: few
d_call: .
v_call: TRBV18
cdr3_aa: CASSPSQVRASSYEQYF
cdr3_nt: TGTGCCAGCTCACCATCACAAGTCAGGGCGAGCTCCTACGAGCAGTACTTC

j_call: TRBJ2-1
clone_size: .
d_call: TRBD1
v_call: TRBV19
cdr3_aa: CASVTGGVVSEQFF
cdr3_nt: TGTGCCAGCGTTACAGGGGGCGTGGTATCTGAGCAGTTCTTC

j_call: TRBJ2-5
clone_size: .
d_call: .
v_call: TRBV14
cdr3_aa: CASSHRTGQETQYF
cdr3_nt: TGTGCCAGCAGCCATCGGACGGGTCAAGAGACCCAGTACTTC

j_call: TRBJ2-7
clone_size: many
d_call: TRBD2
v_call: TRBV18
cdr3_aa: CASSPTDGGASEQYF
cdr3_nt: TGTGCCAGCTCACCAACCGACGGGGGGGCCAGCGAGCAGTACTTC

j_call: TRBJ1-5
clone_size: .
d_call: .
v_call: TRBV5-6
cdr3_aa: CASSLSAGYNNQPQHF
cdr3_nt: TGTGCCAGCAGCTTGTCGGCGGGTTATAACAATCAGCCCCAGCATTTT

j_call: TRBJ2-1
clone_size: .
d_call: .
v_call: TRBV6-5
cdr3_aa: CASSYGANEQFF
cdr3_nt: TGTGCCAGCAGTTACGGGGCAAATGAGCAGTTCTTC

j_call: TRBJ2-7
clone_size: .
d_call: .
v_call: TRBV15
cdr3_aa: CATSREQGSSYEQYF
cdr3_nt: TGTGCCACCAGCAGAGAACAGGGATCGAGCTACGAGCAGTACTTC

j_call: TRBJ2-3
clone_size: few
d_call: .
v_call: TRBV4-3
cdr3_aa: CASSQTTDTQYF
cdr3_nt: TGCGCCAGCAGCCAGACGACAGATACGCAGTATTTT

j_call: TRBJ2-7
clone_size: .
d_call: .
v_call: TRBV6-5
cdr3_aa: CASSQRGYEQYF
cdr3_nt: TGTGCCAGCAGCCAACGGGGATACGAGCAGTACTTC

j_call: TRBJ2-3
clone_size: .
d_call: .
v_call: TRBV19
cdr3_aa: CASSIATTDTQYF
cdr3_nt: TGTGCCAGTAGTATAGCAACCACAGATACGCAGTATTTT

j_call: TRBJ2-2
clone_size: few
d_call: TRBD1
v_call: TRBV7-9
cdr3_aa: CASSPGHRGTGELFF
cdr3_nt: TGTGCCAGCAGCCCAGGCCACAGGGGGACCGGGGAGCTGTTTTTT

j_call: TRBJ2-7
clone_size: few
d_call: .
v_call: TRBV9
cdr3_aa: CASSAGAGTLGEQYF
cdr3_nt: TGTGCCAGCAGCGCAGGAGCGGGGACATTAGGCGAGCAGTACTTC

j_call: TRBJ2-3
clone_size: .
d_call: TRBD2
v_call: TRBV2
cdr3_aa: CASTGTSDTDTQYF
cdr3_nt: TGTGCCAGTACCGGGACTAGCGACACAGATACGCAGTATTTT

j_call: TRBJ2-5
clone_size: .
d_call: .
v_call: TRBV10-3
cdr3_aa: CASSGGWATQETQYF
cdr3_nt: TGTGCCAGCTCGGGTGGGTGGGCCACCCAAGAGACCCAGTACTTC

j_call: TRBJ1-5
clone_size: .
d_call: TRBD1
v_call: TRBV7-9
cdr3_aa: CASSATGNSNQPQHF
cdr3_nt: TGTGCCAGCAGCGCGACAGGGAATAGCAATCAGCCCCAGCATTTT

j_call: TRBJ1-1
clone_size: .
d_call: TRBD1
v_call: TRBV9
cdr3_aa: CASSLTGVAEAFF
cdr3_nt: TGTGCCAGCAGCTTAACAGGGGTCGCAGAAGCTTTCTTT

j_call: TRBJ2-2
clone_size: few
d_call: .
v_call: TRBV6-5
cdr3_aa: CASSYPTRPTGELFF
cdr3_nt: TGTGCCAGCAGTTACCCGACACGACCCACCGGGGAGCTGTTTTTT